This is a list of T cell receptor beta chains from one sample in a study of CD8+ T cells in alopecia areata. Clones were sequenced by immunoSEQ multiplex PCR, and TCRdb holds only the in-frame ones, with some missing. The sample holds fewer than 250,000 clones; roughly three fifths are singletons and the top ten take around 0.7%. Sequencing used CD4+ T cells sorted from blood, obtained at week 4, from a patient treated with tofacitinib. Source of these receptors: a human donor with alopecia areata. Each CDR3 is given with its conserved first and last residue. Each record gives: J gene, V gene, D gene, clone size, CDR3 DNA, CDR3 protein. A D gene is named only where the DNA matches it firmly. Part of the rows lack a size; the others show once, few, many or a class for expanded clones.

J gene: TRBJ1-1
V gene: TRBV29-1
D gene: NA
clone size: NA
CDR3 DNA: TGCAGCGTTGAAATGGACAGAATGAACACTGAAGCTTTCTTT
CDR3 protein: CSVEMDRMNTEAFF

J gene: TRBJ2-4
V gene: TRBV18
D gene: TRBD2
clone size: NA
CDR3 DNA: TGTGCCAGCTCACCACCGGGTTGGACTAGCGAGAACATTCAGTACTTC
CDR3 protein: CASSPPGWTSENIQYF

J gene: TRBJ1-2
V gene: TRBV7-9
D gene: TRBD1
clone size: NA
CDR3 DNA: TGTGCCAGCAGCTTACAGGGGGCCTTCGCCTATGGCTACACCTTC
CDR3 protein: CASSLQGAFAYGYTF

J gene: TRBJ2-6
V gene: TRBV2
D gene: NA
clone size: NA
CDR3 DNA: TGTGCCAGCAGTCGCGGGGCTGGGGCCAACGTCCTGACTTTC
CDR3 protein: CASSRGAGANVLTF

J gene: TRBJ1-1
V gene: TRBV30
D gene: NA
clone size: NA
CDR3 DNA: TGTGCCTGGGCCCAAGGAAGTAGAACTGAAGCTTTCTTT
CDR3 protein: CAWAQGSRTEAFF

J gene: TRBJ2-4
V gene: TRBV29-1
D gene: NA
clone size: NA
CDR3 DNA: TGCAGCTCCGTCGGGAGAGGGGTAAACATTCAGTACTTC
CDR3 protein: CSSVGRGVNIQYF

J gene: TRBJ2-2
V gene: TRBV30
D gene: TRBD1
clone size: NA
CDR3 DNA: TGTGCCCGGGACAGGTCGAACACCGGGGAGCTGTTTTTT
CDR3 protein: CARDRSNTGELFF

J gene: TRBJ1-1
V gene: TRBV30
D gene: NA
clone size: NA
CDR3 DNA: TGTGCCTGGAGAAACGGACCGTGGGGTACTGAAGCTTTCTTT
CDR3 protein: CAWRNGPWGTEAFF

J gene: TRBJ2-1
V gene: TRBV30
D gene: NA
clone size: NA
CDR3 DNA: TGTGCCTGGAGTGTAGCTCGTTTGCCGTTCTTC
CDR3 protein: CAWSVARLPFF

J gene: TRBJ1-5
V gene: TRBV29-1
D gene: NA
clone size: NA
CDR3 DNA: TGCAGCGTTGGGGTGACAGGATCGAGCAATCAGCCCCAGCATTTT
CDR3 protein: CSVGVTGSSNQPQHF

J gene: TRBJ2-3
V gene: TRBV2
D gene: TRBD2
clone size: NA
CDR3 DNA: TGTGCCAGCACCAGGACTAGCGGGGTGAATACGCAGTATTTT
CDR3 protein: CASTRTSGVNTQYF

J gene: TRBJ2-5
V gene: TRBV4-2
D gene: NA
clone size: NA
CDR3 DNA: TGTGCCAGCAGCCAAGGGGTCCAGAGGGAGGAGACCCAGTACTTC
CDR3 protein: CASSQGVQREETQYF

J gene: TRBJ1-1
V gene: TRBV29-1
D gene: NA
clone size: NA
CDR3 DNA: TGCAGCGTTGTGATCATGAACACTGAAGCTTTCTTT
CDR3 protein: CSVVIMNTEAFF

J gene: TRBJ2-1
V gene: TRBV29-1
D gene: TRBD1
clone size: NA
CDR3 DNA: TGCAGCGTTGAGTTCCCGGACAGGACCTTCACGTCTAGGGAGCAGTTCTTC
CDR3 protein: CSVEFPDRTFTSREQFF

J gene: TRBJ2-1
V gene: TRBV29-1
D gene: NA
clone size: NA
CDR3 DNA: TGCAGCGTTGGGCTACAGAATGAGCAGTTCTTC
CDR3 protein: CSVGLQNEQFF

J gene: TRBJ2-1
V gene: TRBV6-4
D gene: TRBD2
clone size: few
CDR3 DNA: TGTGCCAGCAGCCTGACTAGCGGGAGGGCGCCGGGTTCCTACAATGAGCAGTTCTTC
CDR3 protein: CASSLTSGRAPGSYNEQFF

J gene: TRBJ2-5
V gene: TRBV30
D gene: NA
clone size: NA
CDR3 DNA: TGTGCCTGGAGGGACCAGCAAGAGACCCAGTACTTC
CDR3 protein: CAWRDQQETQYF

J gene: TRBJ2-7
V gene: TRBV4-1
D gene: NA
clone size: NA
CDR3 DNA: TGCGCCAGCACGACTGGACCACACGAGCAGTACTTC
CDR3 protein: CASTTGPHEQYF

J gene: TRBJ1-2
V gene: TRBV2
D gene: NA
clone size: NA
CDR3 DNA: TGTGCCAGCAATGATCCAGGGTCCTATGGCTACACCTTC
CDR3 protein: CASNDPGSYGYTF

J gene: TRBJ2-5
V gene: TRBV29-1
D gene: NA
clone size: once
CDR3 DNA: TGCAGCGTCCAAGGAGGGGGAGAGACCCAGTACTTC
CDR3 protein: CSVQGGGETQYF

J gene: TRBJ2-5
V gene: TRBV18
D gene: NA
clone size: NA
CDR3 DNA: TGTGCCAGCTCACGCAGACAGGATCAAGAGACCCAGTACTTC
CDR3 protein: CASSRRQDQETQYF